This entry is about one T cell receptor (beta chain). Its matching antigen is unknown. Germline V gives CDR1 MGHDK, CDR2 SYGVNS. V was pared by 7 bases and J by 5 bases, with 12 bases of the junction left unmatched. This CDR3 has 15 amino acids. Treatment of the sample: oral pan-JAK inhibitor, 5-10 mg twice daily. From alopecia areata patients, lesional scalp punch biopsies and peripheral blood were collected. The sequencing template was cDNA reverse transcribed from extracted RNA. Assay: immunoSEQ multiplex PCR; the TCRdb copy retains only in-frame clones and omits some. This table holds some 200,000 clones, about 60% found once. This sample was included in a study of CD8+ T cells in alopecia areata. Across the study: At a dose of 5 to 10 mg twice daily, oral tofacitinib was given to treated patients. Broader study findings: On tofacitinib, scalp clonality and expanded CD8+ clones among top 100 fell significantly. Many expanded lesional clones stayed in scalp and blood while on tofacitinib.

The TCR sequence derives from a human donor with alopecia areata. The chain recombines TRBV25-1 with TRBJ2-5; 8 bases agree with TRBD2. Sequenced here: CD4+ T cells sorted from blood, sampled at week 4, from a patient treated with tofacitinib. CDR3 region: CASTSPAGGGETQYF. CDR3 DNA: TGTGCCAGCACCTCCCCGGCGGGGGGAGGGGAGACCCAGTACTTC.